The 24 T cell receptor beta chains below all came from one sample that was sequenced in a study of beta chain features in type 1 diabetes (dated by TCRdb to 2017 to 2018). The library relied on the immunoSEQ multiplex PCR assay. The entire isolated RNA was reverse transcribed using the High Capacity cDNA Reverse Transcription Kit, and thus expressed TCRB transcripts were sequenced. The clones in this table, taken by TCRdb from immuneACCESS, are in-frame only. Not every clone is retained; where verified, under half of the shortfall comes from an unresolved V gene, and the cause of the rest is unknown. This sample comprises about 620,000 clones, 15% to 18% of them detected only once. The ten largest clonotypes hold about 0.093% of the sample. The material sequenced was naive CD4+ T cells from blood. This specimen's cell subset or site label, per the study, means: true naive CD4+ T cells. Source of these receptors: a man younger than 35 in good health.

The DNA for the CDR3 is TGTGCCAGCAGTTTAACGGGGTCGGGTAGCAATCAGCCCCAGCATTTT. It is translated as CASSLTGSGSNQPQHF. V and J are TRBV27 and TRBJ1-5; the D is unclear. The CDR3 has 16 residues. V shed 2 bases and J shed 0 bases, with 11 bases lying between them. From germline, CDR1 is MNHEY and CDR2 SMNVEV (reference sequence).

Only a few counts were recorded for this clone. The V call is TRBV4-3, the J call TRBJ1-1, with a weak D call TRBD1 (6 bases). The ends were cut back, 6 bases at V and 2 bases at J, with 16 bases in the middle. Germline CDR1 reads LGHNA; CDR2 reads YSLEER. CDR3 length: 15 amino acids. For the CDR3, the DNA is TGCGCCAGCAGAAAGACCCACAGGGAAAACACTGAAGCTTTCTTT. This translates into CASRKTHRENTEAFF.

This clone was seen more than once but under ten times. The chain links TRBV4-3 to TRBJ2-1; the match to TRBD2 covers 7 bases. Per germline, CDR1 LGHNA and CDR2 YSLEER. CDR3 length: 18 amino acids. The ends lost 4 bases at V and 3 bases at J; junction bases unmatched: 15. The CDR3: CASSPAGPSGANYNEQFF. DNA for the CDR3: TGCGCCAGCAGCCCCGCCGGCCCTAGCGGAGCTAACTACAATGAGCAGTTCTTC.

This chain joins TRBV15 and TRBJ1-4, with 7 bases lining up with TRBD1. The CDR3 spans 13 residues. The germline gives CDR1 LNHNV, CDR2 YYDKDF (reference sequence). After removal of 11 bases from V and 8 bases from J, the junction contained 11 bases not matched to a gene. The chain's CDR3 is CAVTQGVSEKLFF. The CDR3 DNA reads as TGTGCCGTCACCCAGGGGGTGTCCGAAAAACTGTTTTTT.

V is TRBV7-9 and J is TRBJ2-1; D remains ambiguous. Trimming took 3 bases from V and 0 from J, leaving 12 bases between them. The CDR3 is made up of 16 amino acids. Germline CDR1 SEHNR, CDR2 FQNEAQ (reference sequence). As DNA, the CDR3 is TGTGCCAGCAGCTTGGGTCTGGGCAGCTCCTACAATGAGCAGTTCTTC. Amino acids: CASSLGLGSSYNEQFF.

This clone occurred a few times. The V gene is TRBV4-3, the J gene TRBJ2-7, with D tentatively TRBD1 (6 bases). With 3 bases removed from V and 3 bases from J, the gap between germline ends came to 12 bases. This CDR3 comprises 14 residues. Per germline, CDR1 LGHNA and CDR2 YSLEER. The CDR3, as DNA: TGCGCCAGCAGCCAGAGAGGGGGATTCTACGAGCAGTACTTC. Its translation: CASSQRGGFYEQYF.

This clone was seen only a few times. J is TRBJ1-5 and V is TRBV10-3; D is unresolved. V was trimmed by 11 bases and J by 3 bases, leaving 11 bases between them. Germline CDR1 is ENHRY and CDR2 is SYGVKD. This CDR3 spans 12 amino acids. CDR3 coding DNA: TGTGCCCACGGCACTCCCAATCAGCCCCAGCATTTT. This gives the protein CAHGTPNQPQHF.

This rearrangement joins TRBV19 to TRBJ1-2, with no clear D. The CDR3 runs 14 residues. Germline CDR1 LNHDA, CDR2 SQIVND (reference sequence). V was shortened by 3 bases and J by 2 bases, with 10 bases between the two germline ends. The CDR3 DNA follows: TGTGCCAGTAGTATGGGCCAGTGGAACTATGGCTACACCTTC. Translating gives CASSMGQWNYGYTF.

This chain joins TRBV7-3 and TRBJ2-1; D may correspond to TRBD1 or TRBD2 (5 bases each). Germline CDR1 reads SGHTA; CDR2 reads FQGTGA. The CDR3 has 15 amino acids. Trimming took off 1 base at V and 6 bases at J, with 13 bases between the two ends. The CDR3 loop reads CASSLSGSRVNEQFF. CDR3 coding DNA: TGTGCCAGCAGCTTAAGTGGGAGCAGGGTCAATGAGCAGTTCTTC. Filled out from reference TRBV7-3 and TRBJ2-1, the complete variable domain reads GAGVSQTPSNKVTEKGKYVELRCDPISGHTALYWYRQSLGQGPEFLIYFQGTGAADDSGLPNDRFFAVRPEGSVSTLKIQRTERGDSAVYLCASSLSGSRVNEQFFGPGTRLTVL.

This clone has a handful of counts. This chain uses TRBV28 with TRBJ2-1; a weak D match, TRBD2 (5 bases). CDR1 is MDHEN, CDR2 SYDVKM, per germline. Trimming cost V 3 bases and J 8 bases, with 23 bases left between them. This CDR3 has 17 residues. The CDR3 DNA follows: TGTGCCAGCAGTTTGTCCACATGGGAGACCTCCCTTCATGAGCAGTTCTTC. Translation gives CASSLSTWETSLHEQFF.

This clone came up a few times. This chain links TRBV19 with TRBJ1-1; no definite D call. Germline values: CDR1 LNHDA, CDR2 SQIVND (reference sequence). V lost 5 bases and J 2 bases, leaving 12 bases between the germline ends. The CDR3 covers 14 residues. This CDR3 is CASSHRRGNTEAFF. In DNA form, the CDR3 reads TGTGCCAGTAGTCACAGACGGGGAAACACTGAAGCTTTCTTT.

This chain uses TRBV5-6 with TRBJ2-1; the D gene could be TRBD1 or TRBD2 (6 bases each). The length of the CDR3 is 12 residues. V lost 0 bases and J 15 bases, leaving 13 bases between the germline ends. Germline V gene sequence: CDR1 SGHDT, CDR2 YYEEEE. CDR3 coding DNA: TGTGCCAGCAGCTTGGATGTACAGGGACTGTTCTTC. Translation gives CASSLDVQGLFF.

The CDR3 DNA reads as TGCAGCGTTGAATATCAACGTAGGGAGACCCAGTACTTC. It encodes CSVEYQRRETQYF. The chain couples TRBV29-1 to TRBJ2-5; D is uncertain. The CDR3 runs 13 residues. CDR1 is SQVTM and CDR2 is ANQGSEA in the germline V gene. Trimming removed 2 bases at V and 5 bases at J, with 12 bases between.

This clone has a handful of counts. This chain links TRBV6-6 with TRBJ1-2; tentatively, D is TRBD1 (5 bases). Trimming pared 7 bases from V and 13 bases from J, leaving 19 bases between. Germline CDR1 is MNHNY and CDR2 is SVGAGI (reference sequence). The CDR3 has 12 amino acids. The CDR3: CASTQAKSGPTF. CDR3 in DNA: TGTGCCAGCACCCAGGCGAAGTCAGGGCCCACCTTC.

The rearrangement links TRBV28 to TRBJ2-2, with TRBD1 identical over 7 bases. The CDR3 is 13 residues long. CDR1 and CDR2 (germline): MDHEN, SYDVKM. Losses at the gene ends were 5 bases for V and 9 bases for J; bases not matched to a gene: 6. Here the CDR3 DNA reads TGTGCCAGCAGTACCGTGGACAGGAGGGAGCTGTTTTTT. Protein sequence: CASSTVDRRELFF.

This clone occurred a few times. This chain joins TRBV4-3 and TRBJ1-2; TRBD1 matches 7 bases. J was trimmed by 7 bases and V by 4 bases; bases with no gene match: 9. This CDR3 is built from 14 residues. The V gene's germline CDR1 is LGHNA and CDR2 YSLEER. The CDR3 spells CASSPTGLGGGYTF. CDR3 DNA sequence: TGCGCCAGCAGCCCGACAGGGCTTGGAGGTGGCTACACCTTC.

This chain joins TRBV4-1 and TRBJ2-1; 7 nucleotides align to TRBD1. This CDR3 region has 15 residues. With 4 bases clipped from V and 4 bases from J, the junction kept 7 bases outside the gene matches. Looked up from germline, CDR1 is MGHRA and CDR2 is YSYEKL. Here the CDR3 reads CASSLTGTAYNEQFF. In DNA, the CDR3 is TGCGCCAGCAGCCTAACCGGGACAGCTTACAATGAGCAGTTCTTC.

This sequence joins TRBV30 and TRBJ1-1; TRBD1 might be the D (5 bases). V lost 6 bases to trimming and J lost 0 bases, with 11 bases between them. Germline loops: CDR1 GTSNPN, CDR2 SVGIG (reference sequence). The CDR3 is made up of 13 amino acids. The CDR3 region is CACKGRVNTEAFF. The CDR3 region has the DNA TGTGCCTGCAAGGGACGGGTGAACACTGAAGCTTTCTTT. Full variable domain (remainder filled in from reference TRBV30 and TRBJ1-1): SQTIHQWPATLVQPVGSPLSLECTVEGTSNPNLYWYRQAAGRGLQLLFYSVGIGQISSEVPQNLSASRPQDRQFILSSKKLLLSDSGFYLCACKGRVNTEAFFGQGTRLTVV.

The chain uses TRBV5-1 and TRBJ2-3, with 9 bases lining up with TRBD2. This CDR3 is 16 amino acids long. The V and J ends lost 3 bases and 5 bases, in that order; junction bases with no gene match: 10. Germline V gene lookup returns CDR1 SGHRS and CDR2 YFSETQ. The CDR3 loop is CASSWALAGALDTQYF. In DNA, the CDR3 is TGCGCCAGCAGCTGGGCTTTAGCGGGAGCTCTAGATACGCAGTATTTT.

A remark on this clone: With a much larger clone just one base away, this may be a read error. Other DNA sequences in this sample translate to the same CDR3. CDR3 amino acids: CASSLSTDTQYF. In DNA, the CDR3 is TGTGCCAGCAGTTTGAGCACAGATACGCAGTATTTT. The rearrangement joins TRBV27 to TRBJ2-3, with unresolved D. The CDR3 is 12 residues long. The V end lost 3 bases, the J end lost 0 bases, and 1 base lay between the germline ends. Germline assignment: CDR1 MNHEY and CDR2 SMNVEV (reference sequence).

The chain joins TRBV7-2 to TRBJ2-3, with no clear D. Germline assignment: CDR1 SGHTA and CDR2 FQGNSA. The CDR3 has 16 amino acids. V lost 1 base and J lost 5, with 16 bases in between. CDR3 in DNA: TGTGCCAGCAGCTTAGACCGGAGCACCCTCGGAGATACGCAGTATTTT. This encodes CASSLDRSTLGDTQYF.

This chain joins TRBV9 and TRBJ1-1; 8 bases line up with TRBD1. Per the germline V gene, CDR1 is SGDLS and CDR2 is YYNGEE. This CDR3 comprises 14 residues. V shed 4 bases and J 4 bases; nucleotides not matched to a gene: 6. The CDR3 protein is CASSPRTGSTEAFF. The DNA for the CDR3 is TGTGCCAGCAGCCCAAGGACAGGGTCCACTGAAGCTTTCTTT.

CDR3 bases: TGTGCCTGGAAACTCAAGAACTATGGCTACACCTTC. Translating gives CAWKLKNYGYTF. This chain connects TRBV30 to TRBJ1-2; no reliable D call. V was pared by 4 bases and J by 2 bases, with 8 bases between. The CDR3 covers 12 residues. The germline gives CDR1 GTSNPN, CDR2 SVGIG (reference sequence).

This clone appeared a single time. This chain connects TRBV28 to TRBJ1-1; tentatively, D is TRBD1 (5 bases). Per germline, CDR1 MDHEN and CDR2 SYDVKM. V was cut by 3 bases and J by 5 bases, with 10 bases left in between. The CDR3 runs to 13 residues. This chain's CDR3 is CASSLGGSTEAFF. The CDR3 coding sequence is TGTGCCAGCAGTTTGGGGGGAAGTACTGAAGCTTTCTTT.